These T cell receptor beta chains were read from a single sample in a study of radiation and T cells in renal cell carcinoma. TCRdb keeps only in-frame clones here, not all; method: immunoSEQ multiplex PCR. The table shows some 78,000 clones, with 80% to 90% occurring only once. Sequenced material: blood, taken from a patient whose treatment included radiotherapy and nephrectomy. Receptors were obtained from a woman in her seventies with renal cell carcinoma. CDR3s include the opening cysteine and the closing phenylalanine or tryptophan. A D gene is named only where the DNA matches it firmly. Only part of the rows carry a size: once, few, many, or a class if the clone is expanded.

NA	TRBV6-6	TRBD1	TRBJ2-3	CASSYTGQGTDTQYF	TGTGCCAGCAGTTACACGGGACAGGGGACAGATACGCAGTATTTT
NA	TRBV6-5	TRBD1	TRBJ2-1	CASRGTGQNEQFF	TGTGCCAGCAGGGGGACAGGGCAAAATGAGCAGTTCTTC
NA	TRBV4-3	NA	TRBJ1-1	CASSQGWVNTEAFF	TGCGCCAGCAGCCAAGGGTGGGTGAACACTGAAGCTTTCTTT
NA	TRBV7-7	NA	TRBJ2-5	CASSQGQKETQYF	TGTGCTAGCAGCCAGGGACAAAAAGAGACCCAGTACTTC
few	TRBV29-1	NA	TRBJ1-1	CSGLGHQNTEAFF	TGCAGCGGCTTGGGACACCAGAACACTGAAGCTTTCTTT
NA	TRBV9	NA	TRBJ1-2	CASSVETPGRYGYTF	TGTGCCAGCAGCGTAGAAACCCCGGGACGCTATGGCTACACCTTC
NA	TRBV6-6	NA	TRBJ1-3	CASIRESSGNTIYF	TGTGCCAGCATTAGGGAGTCCTCTGGAAACACCATATATTTT
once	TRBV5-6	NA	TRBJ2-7	CASSLRAVYEQYF	TGTGCCAGCAGCTTGCGGGCAGTCTACGAGCAGTACTTC
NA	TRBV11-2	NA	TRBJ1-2	CASSEQGRNGYTF	TGTGCCAGCAGCGAACAGGGTCGGAATGGCTACACCTTC
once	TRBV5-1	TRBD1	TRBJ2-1	CASSLGDRGRVNEQFF	TGCGCCAGCAGCTTGGGTGACAGGGGCCGGGTGAATGAGCAGTTCTTC
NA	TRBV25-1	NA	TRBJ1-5	CASSERRDSNQPQHF	TGTGCCAGCAGTGAACGAAGGGATAGCAATCAGCCCCAGCATTTT
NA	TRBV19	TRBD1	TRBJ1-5	CASSTTGQAGNQPQHF	TGTGCCAGTAGTACCACGGGACAGGCCGGCAATCAGCCCCAGCATTTT
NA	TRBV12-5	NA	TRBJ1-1	CASGWGTEAFF	TGTGCTAGTGGTTGGGGTACTGAAGCTTTCTTT
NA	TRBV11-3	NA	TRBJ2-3	CASSLLVTEGDTQYF	TGTGCCAGCAGCTTACTTGTGACCGAGGGAGATACGCAGTATTTT
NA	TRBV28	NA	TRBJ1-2	CASSSLPAGYTF	TGTGCCAGCAGCTCGTTACCGGCTGGCTACACCTTC
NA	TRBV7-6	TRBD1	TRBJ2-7	CASSLDRAYEQYF	TGTGCCAGCAGCTTGGACAGGGCCTACGAGCAGTACTTC
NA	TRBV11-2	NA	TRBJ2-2	CASSLEPSGELFF	TGTGCCAGCAGCTTAGAGCCCAGCGGGGAGCTGTTTTTT
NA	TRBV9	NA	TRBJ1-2	CASSLGRAKGYGYTF	TGTGCCAGCAGCCTCGGGAGGGCTAAAGGATATGGCTACACCTTC
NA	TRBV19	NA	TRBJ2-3	CASSPRVADTQYF	TGTGCCAGTAGTCCCAGGGTTGCAGATACGCAGTATTTT
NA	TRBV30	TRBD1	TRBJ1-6	CAWDPGQGNSPLHF	TGTGCCTGGGACCCGGGACAGGGGAATTCACCCCTCCACTTT
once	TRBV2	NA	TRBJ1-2	CASRRGGIYGYTF	TGTGCCAGCAGGAGGGGCGGAATTTATGGCTACACCTTC
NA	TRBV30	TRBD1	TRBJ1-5	CAWRTGGRNQPQHF	TGTGCCTGGCGGACAGGGGGCCGCAATCAGCCCCAGCATTTT
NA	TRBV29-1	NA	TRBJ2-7	CSHRTAYEQYF	TGCAGCCACCGGACGGCCTACGAGCAGTACTTC
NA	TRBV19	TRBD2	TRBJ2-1	CASGDPGLAGNEQFF	TGTGCCAGTGGGGACCCGGGACTAGCGGGGAATGAGCAGTTCTTC
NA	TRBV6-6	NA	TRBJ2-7	CASSYGTTYEQYF	TGTGCCAGCAGTTACGGGACAACCTACGAGCAGTACTTC
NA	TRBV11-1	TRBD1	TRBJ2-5	CASSGDRVETQYF	TGTGCCAGCAGCGGGGACAGGGTAGAGACCCAGTACTTC
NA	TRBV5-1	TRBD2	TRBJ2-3	CASSVGLAGPSTDTQYF	TGCGCCAGCAGCGTGGGACTAGCGGGGCCCTCCACAGATACGCAGTATTTT
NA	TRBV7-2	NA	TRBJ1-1	CASSPGFHTEAFF	TGTGCCAGCAGCCCCGGGTTTCACACTGAAGCTTTCTTT
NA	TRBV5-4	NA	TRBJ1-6	CASSSDSSSSYNSPLHF	TGTGCCAGCAGCTCGGACAGCTCCAGCTCCTATAATTCACCCCTCCACTTT
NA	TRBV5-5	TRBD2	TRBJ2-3	CASSVGLTRLAGDTDTQYF	TGTGCCAGCAGCGTGGGGCTTACCCGACTAGCGGGGGACACAGATACGCAGTATTTT
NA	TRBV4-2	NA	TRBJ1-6	CASSQEELYNSPLHF	TGTGCCAGCAGCCAAGAGGAACTTTATAATTCACCCCTCCACTTT
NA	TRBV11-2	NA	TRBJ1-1	CASSTTGSNTEAFF	TGTGCCAGCAGCACTACAGGTTCCAACACTGAAGCTTTCTTT
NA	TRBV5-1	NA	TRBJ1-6	CASSLGNTNSPLHF	TGCGCCAGCAGCTTGGGGAACACCAATTCACCCCTCCACTTT
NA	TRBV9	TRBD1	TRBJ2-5	CASSLGQGRETQYF	TGTGCCAGCAGCCTGGGACAGGGACGGGAGACCCAGTACTTC
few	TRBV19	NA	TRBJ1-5	CATNRGGVGQPQHF	TGTGCCACCAATCGGGGCGGAGTGGGTCAGCCCCAGCATTTT
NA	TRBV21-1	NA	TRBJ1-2	CASSNGPRHYTF	TGTGCCAGCAGCAACGGGCCCCGTCATTACACCTTC